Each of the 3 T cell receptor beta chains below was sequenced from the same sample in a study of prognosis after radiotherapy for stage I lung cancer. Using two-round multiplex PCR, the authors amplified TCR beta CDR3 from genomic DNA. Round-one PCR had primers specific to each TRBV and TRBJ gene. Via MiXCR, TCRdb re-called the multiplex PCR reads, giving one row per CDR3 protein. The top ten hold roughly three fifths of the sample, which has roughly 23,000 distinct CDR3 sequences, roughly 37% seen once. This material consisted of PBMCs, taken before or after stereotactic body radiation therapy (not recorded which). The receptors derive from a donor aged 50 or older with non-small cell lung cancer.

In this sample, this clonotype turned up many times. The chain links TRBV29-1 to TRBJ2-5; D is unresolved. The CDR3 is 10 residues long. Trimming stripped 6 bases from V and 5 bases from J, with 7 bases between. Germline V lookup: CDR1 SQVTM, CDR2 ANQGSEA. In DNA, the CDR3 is TGCAGCGTACGAGTTGAGACCCAGTACTTC. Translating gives CSVRVETQYF.

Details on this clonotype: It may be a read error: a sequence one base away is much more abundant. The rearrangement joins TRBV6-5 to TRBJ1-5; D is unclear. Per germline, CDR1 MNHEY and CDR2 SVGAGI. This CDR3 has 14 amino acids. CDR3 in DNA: TGTGCCAGCAGTTCGGACGTTAGCAATAAGCCCCAGCATTTT. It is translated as CASSSDVSNKPQHF.

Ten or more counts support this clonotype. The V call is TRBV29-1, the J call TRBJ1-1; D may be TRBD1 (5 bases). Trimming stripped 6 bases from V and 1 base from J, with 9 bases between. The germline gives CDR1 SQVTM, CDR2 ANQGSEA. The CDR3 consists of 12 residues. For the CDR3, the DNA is TGCAGCGTGGGGCCGTCGAACACTGAAGCTTTCTTT. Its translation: CSVGPSNTEAFF.